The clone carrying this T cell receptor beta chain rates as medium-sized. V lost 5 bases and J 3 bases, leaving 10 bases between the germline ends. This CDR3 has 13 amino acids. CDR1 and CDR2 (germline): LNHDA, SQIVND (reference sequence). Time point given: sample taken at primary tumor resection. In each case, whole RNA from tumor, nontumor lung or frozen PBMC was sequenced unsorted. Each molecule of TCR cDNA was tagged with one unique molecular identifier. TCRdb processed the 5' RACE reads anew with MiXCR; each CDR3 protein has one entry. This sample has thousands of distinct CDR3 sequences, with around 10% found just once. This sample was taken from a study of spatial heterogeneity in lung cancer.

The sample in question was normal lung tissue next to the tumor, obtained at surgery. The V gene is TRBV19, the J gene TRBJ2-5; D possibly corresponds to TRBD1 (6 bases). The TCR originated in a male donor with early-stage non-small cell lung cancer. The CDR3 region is CASSDRPKETQYF. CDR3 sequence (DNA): TGTGCCAGTAGTGACAGGCCGAAAGAGACCCAGTACTTC.